The next 23 T cell receptor beta chains were all read from a single sample in a study of blood T cell repertoires in COVID-19. Some clones are missing from TCRdb's copy, which holds only in-frame ones; the method was immunoSEQ multiplex PCR. The table lists 250,000 or so clones, 83% of them singletons. The source material was PBMCs or T cells enriched from blood (not recorded which). Receptor source: a woman aged 40-49 years who had been exposed to COVID-19.

J is TRBJ2-3 and V is TRBV5-1; 11 bases line up with TRBD1. Germline lookup yields CDR1 SGHRS and CDR2 YFSETQ. Trimming at V came to 4 bases and at J to 4 bases, leaving 8 bases not matched to a gene. This CDR3 has 16 residues. CDR3 amino acids: CASSLRTGGASDTQYF. CDR3 nucleotide sequence: TGCGCCAGCAGCCTACGGACAGGGGGCGCTTCAGATACGCAGTATTTT.

The rearrangement uses TRBV10-3 and TRBJ2-7, with TRBD2 matching over 15 bases. V lost 6 bases, J lost 0 bases, and 6 bases stayed unmatched. CDR3 length equals 17 residues. Germline CDR1 and CDR2: ENHRY and SYGVKD. The CDR3 DNA is TGTGCCATCAGGCCGGGACTAGCGGGGGGCGCCTCCTACGAGCAGTACTTC. Amino acid sequence: CAIRPGLAGGASYEQYF.

This clone was counted a few times. The chain joins TRBV6-1 to TRBJ1-5, with D hard to call. The CDR3 has 16 residues. Trimming removed 1 base at V and 5 bases at J, with 15 bases between. CDR1 and CDR2 from the germline V gene are MNHNS and SASEGT. The DNA for the CDR3 is TGTGCCAGCAGTGAAGGGGAGAGGGTCCTCTATCAGCCCCAGCATTTT. This sequence encodes CASSEGERVLYQPQHF.

The chain links TRBV5-1 to TRBJ1-3; D is unclear. Trimming took 2 bases from V and 3 from J, leaving 15 bases between them. The germline CDR1 and CDR2 sequences are SGHRS and YFSETQ. The CDR3 has 16 residues. CDR3 amino acids: CASSFLPGGGGNTIYF. Here the CDR3 DNA reads TGCGCCAGCAGCTTTCTCCCGGGAGGTGGTGGAAACACCATATATTTT.

This clone is a singleton in its sample. This chain links TRBV5-4 with TRBJ2-3, with TRBD1 matching 7 bases. The ends lost 4 bases at V and 5 bases at J; junction bases unmatched: 10. The CDR3 is made up of 15 amino acids. CDR1 and CDR2 from the germline V gene are SGHNT and YYREEE (reference sequence). The CDR3 coding sequence is TGTGCCAGCAGCCGGGCGGCTCAGGGGGAAGATACGCAGTATTTT. Encoded protein: CASSRAAQGEDTQYF.

The chain recombines TRBV10-3 with TRBJ2-2; TRBD1 agrees at 9 bases. With V trimmed by 7 bases and J by 3 bases, 3 bases remained unmatched. Germline CDR1 and CDR2: ENHRY and SYGVKD. The CDR3 sequence is 14 residues long. CDR3 DNA: TGTGCCATCACCCGGGACAGGGACACCGGGGAGCTGTTTTTT. Its translation: CAITRDRDTGELFF.

V usage is TRBV5-6 and J usage is TRBJ1-2; 8 bases map to TRBD1. Germline loops: CDR1 SGHDT, CDR2 YYEEEE. V lost 0 bases and J lost 5; bases outside the gene matches: 3. The CDR3 length is 14 residues. The CDR3 sequence: CASSLEGQDYGYTF. The CDR3 region has the DNA TGTGCCAGCAGCTTGGAGGGACAGGATTATGGCTACACCTTC.

The chain combines TRBV2 with TRBJ2-6; TRBD2 matches at 10 bases. Germline V gives CDR1 SNHLY, CDR2 FYNNEI. CDR3 size: 18 residues. Losses at the gene ends were 6 bases for V and 0 bases for J; bases not matched to a gene: 8. The CDR3 sequence is CASSPKRGGPSGANVLTF. In DNA form, the CDR3 reads TGTGCCAGCAGCCCAAAGCGGGGGGGGCCCTCTGGGGCCAACGTCCTGACTTTC. Looking up the rest from reference TRBV2 and TRBJ2-6 gives the full variable domain: EPEVTQTPSHQVTQMGQEVILRCVPISNHLYFYWYRQILGQKVEFLVSFYNNEISEKSEIFDDQFSVERPDGSNFTLKIRSTKLEDSAMYFCASSPKRGGPSGANVLTFGAGSRLTVL.

The V gene is TRBV11-1, the J gene TRBJ1-6; possibly TRBD1 for D (6 bases). The CDR3 is 11 amino acids. In germline, CDR1 is SGHAT, CDR2 FQDESV (reference sequence). Trimming cost V 4 bases and J 13 bases, with 8 bases left between them. The DNA for the CDR3 is TGTGCCAGCAGCTCGAGGGGGCCCCTCCACTTT. This gives the protein CASSSRGPLHF.

In DNA, the CDR3 is TGCGCCAGCAGCTTGTACCGGGGAGACGAGCAGTACTTC. It is translated as CASSLYRGDEQYF. The rearrangement joins TRBV5-1 to TRBJ2-7; D may be TRBD2 (5 bases). CDR1 SGHRS and CDR2 YFSETQ come from the germline V gene. Trimming took 1 base from V and 5 from J, leaving 10 bases between them. The CDR3 runs 13 residues.

The chain uses TRBV4-1 and TRBJ1-2; D call uncertain. CDR1 is MGHRA, CDR2 YSYEKL, per germline. Trimming shortened V by 1 base and J by 3 bases, and 12 bases separated the two germline ends. The CDR3 has 15 amino acids. CDR3 coding DNA: TGCGCCAGCAGCCAAGGTTCGTTGAGGGACTATGGCTACACCTTC. Amino acids: CASSQGSLRDYGYTF.

The chain combines TRBV7-2 with TRBJ1-1, with D maybe TRBD1 (5 bases). Trimming pared 5 bases from V and 1 base from J, leaving 11 bases between. Germline CDR1 and CDR2: SGHTA and FQGNSA. The CDR3 covers 14 residues. CDR3 in amino acids: CASSLGAGNTEAFF. CDR3 DNA sequence: TGTGCCAGCAGCCTAGGGGCTGGGAACACTGAAGCTTTCTTT.

J is TRBJ2-7 and V is TRBV2, with 8 bases matching TRBD1. CDR3 size: 14 residues. CDR1 is SNHLY, CDR2 FYNNEI, per germline. V was pared by 2 bases and J by 2 bases, with 2 bases of the junction left unmatched. The CDR3 sequence is CASSEQGATYEQYF. DNA for the CDR3: TGTGCCAGCAGTGAACAGGGGGCTACCTACGAGCAGTACTTC.

The chain combines TRBV11-3 with TRBJ2-7; TRBD1 matches at 11 bases. The germline V gene encodes CDR1 SGHNT and CDR2 YENEEA. The CDR3 runs 13 residues. J lost 6 bases, V lost 4 bases, and 2 bases had no gene match. CDR3 residues: CASSSGTGGEQYF. In DNA, the CDR3 is TGTGCCAGCAGCTCTGGGACAGGGGGCGAGCAGTACTTC.

The CDR3 DNA is TGTGCCAGCAGCTTAGAGGGGAACTGGGATTCACCCCTCCACTTT. Its protein is CASSLEGNWDSPLHF. V is TRBV7-8 and J is TRBJ1-6, with D maybe TRBD1 (5 bases). V gave up 1 base and J gave up 8 bases, with 12 bases separating them. The CDR3 totals 15 residues. Germline V gene sequence: CDR1 SGHVS, CDR2 FQNEAQ.

The CDR3 loop is CASSQDREGAGSPLHF. CDR3 nucleotides: TGTGCCAGCAGCCAAGACCGGGAGGGGGCTGGTTCACCCCTCCACTTT. The chain combines TRBV4-2 with TRBJ1-6; 7 bases fit TRBD1. V shed 0 bases and J 9 bases; nucleotides not matched to a gene: 8. Germline CDR1 reads LGHNA; CDR2 reads YNFKEQ. The CDR3 extends over 16 amino acids.

This clone was seen only a few times. CDR3 loop: CASSQDQGLAFF. In DNA form, the CDR3 reads TGTGCCAGCAGCCAGGATCAGGGGCTAGCTTTCTTT. The chain couples TRBV3-1 (or the pseudogene TRBV3-2) to TRBJ1-1; D is perhaps TRBD1 (6 bases). Germline V gene data show CDR1 as LGHDT and CDR2 as YNNKEL (reference sequence). The V end lost 3 bases, the J end lost 10 bases, and 12 bases lay between the germline ends. The CDR3 runs 12 residues.

This chain connects TRBV6-6 to TRBJ1-1, with 7 positions matching TRBD1. CDR1 and CDR2 from the germline V gene are MNHNY and SVGAGI (reference sequence). This CDR3 comprises 13 residues. V was pared by 0 bases and J by 7 bases, with 2 bases of the junction left unmatched. The CDR3 loop reads CASSYSHRGEAFF. In nucleotides, the CDR3 is TGTGCCAGCAGTTACTCCCACAGGGGTGAAGCTTTCTTT.

This clone has a single count. This chain links TRBV3-1 (or the pseudogene TRBV3-2) with TRBJ2-3, with D hard to call. The CDR3 has 19 residues. The germline CDR1 and CDR2 sequences are LGHDT and YNNKEL (reference sequence). V was shortened by 0 bases and J by 1 base, with 20 bases between the two germline ends. The CDR3 DNA sequence: TGTGCCAGCAGCCAAGATGTTCGCCTCGCCGAGATTCGCACAGATACGCAGTATTTT. Protein: CASSQDVRLAEIRTDTQYF.

The gene calls are TRBV28 and TRBJ2-3, with 8 bases identical to TRBD2. The V segment lost 11 bases and the J segment 2 bases; nucleotides outside the gene matches: 6. The germline gives CDR1 MDHEN, CDR2 SYDVKM. The CDR3 sequence is 13 residues long. This CDR3 is CAGRGVNTDTQYF. The CDR3 DNA is TGTGCCGGGCGGGGGGTCAACACAGATACGCAGTATTTT.

This chain uses TRBV27 with TRBJ1-5, with D unresolved. This CDR3 is built from 14 residues. V lost 5 bases to trimming and J lost 4 bases, with 12 bases between them. CDR1 and CDR2 (germline): MNHEY, SMNVEV (reference sequence). This CDR3 reads CASSQTPENQPQHF. The CDR3, as DNA: TGTGCCAGCAGTCAGACACCTGAGAATCAGCCCCAGCATTTT.

Only one count was recorded for this clone. The chain has TRBV27 and TRBJ1-1; D possibly corresponds to TRBD1 (6 bases). V lost 6 bases and J lost 2, with 16 bases in between. The CDR3 spans 15 residues. Germline V gives CDR1 MNHEY, CDR2 SMNVEV (reference sequence). Here the CDR3 DNA reads TGTGCCAGCAGCTTCCGACCACAGGGAAACACTGAAGCTTTCTTT. This encodes CASSFRPQGNTEAFF.

The chain uses TRBV19 and TRBJ1-5; D gene ambiguous. The CDR3 covers 15 residues. Trimming removed 3 bases at V and 0 bases at J, with 9 bases between. Germline values: CDR1 LNHDA, CDR2 SQIVND (reference sequence). The chain's CDR3 is CASSIWPVSNQPQHF. The CDR3 DNA reads TGTGCCAGTAGTATTTGGCCAGTTAGCAATCAGCCCCAGCATTTT.